What follows are 22 T cell receptor beta chains derived from one specimen sequenced in a study of CD8 T cells in ankylosing spondylitis. Their antigen targets remain unknown. Each CDR3 protein gets one entry after TCRdb re-called the 5' RACE reads with MiXCR. The sample has 220,000 or so distinct CDR3 sequences, approximately 20% seen once. Whole-study findings and limits: Ankylosing spondylitis blood seemed to carry a telltale TCR beta motif made of several highly homologous variants.

The material sequenced was blood, either unsorted or a sorted T cell fraction (not recorded which). These receptors were collected from a male donor with ankylosing spondylitis.

This clonotype was counted ten times or more. The chain is built from TRBV7-9 and TRBJ2-3; 8 bases agree with TRBD2. The CDR3 is 17 residues long. V lost 5 bases and J lost 0; bases outside the gene matches: 10. Germline lookup yields CDR1 SEHNR and CDR2 FQNEAQ (reference sequence). The CDR3 region has the DNA TGTGCCAGCAGCGAGAAATCTAGCGGGCCCAGCACAGATACGCAGTATTTT. It specifies CASSEKSSGPSTDTQYF.

The chain carries TRBV4-1 and TRBJ2-7; D is undetermined. Germline V gene sequence: CDR1 MGHRA, CDR2 YSYEKL. The CDR3 consists of 14 residues. Trimming removed 1 base at V and 1 base at J, with 8 bases between. The CDR3 region has the DNA TGCGCCAGCAGCCAAGCTCCCGGGTCCTACGAGCAGTACTTC. Residues: CASSQAPGSYEQYF.

This rearrangement joins TRBV3-1 to TRBJ1-2; 9 nucleotides line up with TRBD1. Germline CDR1 and CDR2: LGHDT and YNNKEL (reference sequence). After removal of 4 bases from V and 4 bases from J, the junction contained 7 bases not matched to a gene. The CDR3 totals 15 residues. The CDR3 DNA reads TGTGCCAGCAGCCTACAGGGGGCGGAGGTCTATGGCTACACCTTC. It yields the protein CASSLQGAEVYGYTF. Looking up the rest from reference TRBV3-1 and TRBJ1-2 gives the full variable domain: DTAVSQTPKYLVTQMGNDKSIKCEQNLGHDTMYWYKQDSKKFLKIMFSYNNKELIINETVPNRFSPKSPDKAHLNLHINSLELGDSAVYFCASSLQGAEVYGYTFGSGTRLTVV.

The chain recombines TRBV28 with TRBJ1-4, with 7 bases matching TRBD1. Per the germline V gene, CDR1 is MDHEN and CDR2 is SYDVKM. This CDR3 spans 15 amino acids. V shed 6 bases, J shed 0 bases, and the junction held 4 bases outside the gene matches. CDR3: CASRLGTATNEKLFF. The CDR3 nucleotides are TGTGCCAGCAGACTCGGGACAGCAACTAATGAAAAACTGTTTTTT. The full variable domain, in which reference TRBV28 and TRBJ1-4 provide the parts outside the CDR3, is DVKVTQSSRYLVKRTGEKVFLECVQDMDHENMFWYRQDPGLGLRLIYFSYDVKMKEKGDIPEGYSVSREKKERFSLILESASTNQTSMYLCASRLGTATNEKLFFGSGTQLSVL.

The chain joins TRBV13 to TRBJ2-5, with 9 bases matching TRBD1. CDR3 length: 14 residues. Per the germline V gene, CDR1 is PRHDT and CDR2 is FYEKMQ (reference sequence). V gave up 6 bases and J gave up 5 bases; unmatched junction bases: 7. The CDR3: CASRTTGGEETQYF. CDR3 nucleotide sequence: TGTGCCAGCAGGACAACAGGGGGCGAGGAGACCCAGTACTTC.

The chain combines TRBV10-3 with TRBJ1-3; unclear D gene. CDR3 length: 13 residues. Trimming left V 6 bases short and J 2 bases short, with 8 bases between. Germline CDR1 and CDR2: ENHRY and SYGVKD. CDR3 region: CAISWTAGNTIYF. The CDR3 DNA reads as TGTGCCATCAGCTGGACGGCTGGAAACACCATATATTTT.

The rearrangement joins TRBV5-6 to TRBJ1-5, with D possibly being TRBD1 (5 bases). This CDR3 spans 15 amino acids. Germline CDR1 SGHDT, CDR2 YYEEEE. The germline V and J ends were trimmed by 2 bases and 0 bases, with 9 bases remaining between them. The CDR3 region is CASSFGTDSNQPQHF. The CDR3 DNA is TGTGCCAGCAGCTTCGGGACCGATAGCAATCAGCCCCAGCATTTT. Variable domain in full (rest from reference TRBV5-6 and TRBJ1-5): DAGVTQSPTHLIKTRGQQVTLRCSPKSGHDTVSWYQQALGQGPQFIFQYYEEEERQRGNFPDRFSGHQFPNYSSELNVNALLLGDSALYLCASSFGTDSNQPQHFGDGTRLSIL.

Worth noting for this clonotype: A read error is possible here, since a much larger clone lies one base away. V usage is TRBV7-9 and J usage is TRBJ2-1; no definite D call. The CDR3 covers 11 residues. Trimming pared 7 bases from V and 0 bases from J, leaving 1 base between. The germline gives CDR1 SEHNR, CDR2 FQNEAQ (reference sequence). DNA of the CDR3: TGTGCCAGCACCTCCTACAATGAGCAGTTCTTC. This codes for CASTSYNEQFF.

The chain carries TRBV29-1 and TRBJ2-3; D not certain. The V and J ends lost 5 bases and 0 bases respectively, with 9 bases between them. CDR1 is SQVTM and CDR2 is ANQGSEA in the germline V gene. This CDR3 is built from 13 residues. In nucleotides, the CDR3 is TGCAGCGTTCTGGGGTCGAGCACAGATACGCAGTATTTT. It codes for CSVLGSSTDTQYF.

The chain employs TRBV7-9 and TRBJ2-1, with 9 bases aligning to TRBD2. The trim removed 4 bases at V and 0 bases at J, leaving 4 bases unmatched. This CDR3 has 16 residues. Germline CDR1 SEHNR, CDR2 FQNEAQ (reference sequence). The CDR3 DNA sequence: TGTGCCAGCAGCTCTAGCGGGACGGTCTCCTACAATGAGCAGTTCTTC. Translated, it gives CASSSSGTVSYNEQFF.

The chain carries TRBV3-1 and TRBJ1-3; the D is unclear. From germline, CDR1 is LGHDT and CDR2 YNNKEL (reference sequence). V was pared by 1 base and J by 4 bases, with 8 bases between. CDR3 length: 14 residues. The CDR3: CASSQGVRGNTIYF. CDR3 bases: TGTGCCAGCAGCCAAGGGGTCAGAGGAAACACCATATATTTT.

This chain uses TRBV19 with TRBJ1-4; 9 nucleotides align to TRBD1. Germline CDR1 is LNHDA and CDR2 is SQIVND (reference sequence). V dropped 5 bases and J dropped 0; count of bases not matched to a gene: 7. The CDR3 sequence is 17 residues long. The CDR3 spells CASSDRRDRATNEKLFF. The CDR3 coding sequence is TGTGCCAGTAGTGATCGCCGGGACAGGGCAACTAATGAAAAACTGTTTTTT.

The rearrangement uses TRBV20-1 and TRBJ1-4, with 9 bases lining up with TRBD1. CDR3 length: 19 amino acids. Germline loops: CDR1 DFQATT, CDR2 SNEGSKA (reference sequence). With 1 base clipped from V and 0 bases from J, the junction kept 12 bases outside the gene matches. The CDR3 is CSARAVAGTGPTTNEKLFF. The CDR3 DNA reads TGCAGTGCTAGAGCCGTGGCCGGGACAGGGCCTACAACTAATGAAAAACTGTTTTTT.

The chain joins TRBV14 to TRBJ2-2; TRBD2 is a possible D gene (6 bases). This CDR3 has 18 residues. CDR1 is SGHDN, CDR2 FVKESK, per germline. Trimming took 3 bases from V and 3 from J, leaving 20 bases between them. CDR3 region: CASSQGLRGWFDTGELFF. CDR3 in DNA: TGTGCCAGCAGCCAGGGACTCCGCGGGTGGTTTGACACCGGGGAGCTGTTTTTT.

The chain combines TRBV6-2 or TRBV6-3 with TRBJ1-1; TRBD1 matches at 7 bases. This CDR3 is 16 amino acids long. Germline-derived CDR1 and CDR2 are MNHEY and SVGEGT. J gave up 0 bases and V 1 base, and 5 bases lay outside the gene matches. The CDR3 protein is CASSYWATGVNTEAFF. DNA of the CDR3: TGTGCCAGCAGTTACTGGGCTACAGGGGTGAACACTGAAGCTTTCTTT.

The table lists this clonotype with a few counts. The chain is built from TRBV7-9 and TRBJ2-1; TRBD2 aligns across 7 bases. The CDR3 length is 16 residues. Germline V CDR1 and CDR2: SEHNR, FQNEAQ (reference sequence). V dropped 5 bases and J dropped 8; count of bases not matched to a gene: 15. For the CDR3, the DNA is TGTGCCAGCAGCACACCTCTAGCGGCGGGCGCCCATGAGCAGTTCTTC. It encodes CASSTPLAAGAHEQFF.

CDR3 protein: CASSPFTGNLYNEQFF. CDR3 nucleotide sequence: TGTGCCAGCAGTCCGTTCACAGGGAACCTCTACAATGAGCAGTTCTTC. This chain uses TRBV28 with TRBJ2-1; perhaps TRBD1 as D (6 bases). The germline gives CDR1 MDHEN, CDR2 SYDVKM. This CDR3 is built from 16 residues. V lost 5 bases and J lost 3, with 17 bases in between.

The gene calls are TRBV4-2 and TRBJ2-7; a possible D gene is TRBD2 (5 bases). The CDR3 is made up of 14 amino acids. With 0 bases removed from V and 6 bases from J, the gap between germline ends came to 12 bases. The germline V gene encodes CDR1 LGHNA and CDR2 YNFKEQ. As DNA, the CDR3 is TGTGCCAGCAGCCAAGACGGGGATAGCCTCGAGCAGTACTTC. It translates to CASSQDGDSLEQYF.

This clonotype was seen more than once but under ten times. The genes are TRBV13 and TRBJ1-3; 8 nucleotides agree with TRBD1. CDR3 length: 15 residues. Germline CDR1 is PRHDT and CDR2 is FYEKMQ (reference sequence). V gave up 5 bases and J gave up 0 bases; unmatched junction bases: 3. The DNA of the CDR3 is TGTGCCAGCAGCCCCGACAGGGGCTCTGGAAACACCATATATTTT. The encoded protein is CASSPDRGSGNTIYF.

The chain combines TRBV20-1 with TRBJ2-1, with TRBD2 identical over 8 bases. With 5 bases clipped from V and 0 bases from J, the junction kept 3 bases outside the gene matches. The CDR3 contains 14 residues. CDR1 and CDR2 (germline): DFQATT, SNEGSKA (reference sequence). For the CDR3, the DNA is TGCAGTGCTCGCAGCGGGAGCTCCTACAATGAGCAGTTCTTC. Its protein is CSARSGSSYNEQFF.

This clonotype was counted only a few times. V usage is TRBV9 and J usage is TRBJ1-2; 7 nucleotides agree with TRBD1. The CDR3 totals 14 residues. V lost 0 bases and J lost 3; bases outside the gene matches: 2. CDR1 and CDR2 (germline): SGDLS, YYNGEE. CDR3 nucleotides: TGTGCCAGCAGCGTAGGGACAGGAGACTATGGCTACACCTTC. This translates into CASSVGTGDYGYTF.

This chain uses TRBV5-6 with TRBJ1-1; D gene uncertain. The V and J ends lost 0 bases and 3 bases respectively, with 6 bases between them. This CDR3 region has 13 residues. The V gene's germline CDR1 is SGHDT and CDR2 YYEEEE. CDR3 nucleotides: TGTGCCAGCAGCTTGGAAGTGCACACTGAAGCTTTCTTT. Its translation: CASSLEVHTEAFF. Drawing the rest from reference TRBV5-6 and TRBJ1-1, the complete variable domain is DAGVTQSPTHLIKTRGQQVTLRCSPKSGHDTVSWYQQALGQGPQFIFQYYEEEERQRGNFPDRFSGHQFPNYSSELNVNALLLGDSALYLCASSLEVHTEAFFGQGTRLTVV.